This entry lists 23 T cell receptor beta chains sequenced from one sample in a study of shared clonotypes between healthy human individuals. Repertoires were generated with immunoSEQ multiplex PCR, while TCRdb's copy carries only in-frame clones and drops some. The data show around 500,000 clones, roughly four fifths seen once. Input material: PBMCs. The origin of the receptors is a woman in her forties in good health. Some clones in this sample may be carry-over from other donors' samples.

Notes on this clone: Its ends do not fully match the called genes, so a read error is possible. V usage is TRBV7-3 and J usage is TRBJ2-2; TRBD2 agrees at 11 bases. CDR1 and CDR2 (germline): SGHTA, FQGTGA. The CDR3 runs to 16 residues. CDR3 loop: CASSITSGSPPGELFF. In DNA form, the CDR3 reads TGTGCCAGCAGCATAACTAGCGGGAGTCCGCCCGGGGAGCTGTTTTTT.

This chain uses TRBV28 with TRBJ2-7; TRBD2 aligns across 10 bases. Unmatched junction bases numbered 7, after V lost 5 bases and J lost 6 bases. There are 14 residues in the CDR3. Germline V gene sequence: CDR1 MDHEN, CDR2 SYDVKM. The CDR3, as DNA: TGTGCCAGCAGTATAAGCGGGAGGGCGCGCGAGCAGTACTTC. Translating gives CASSISGRAREQYF. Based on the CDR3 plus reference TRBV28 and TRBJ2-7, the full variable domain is DVKVTQSSRYLVKRTGEKVFLECVQDMDHENMFWYRQDPGLGLRLIYFSYDVKMKEKGDIPEGYSVSREKKERFSLILESASTNQTSMYLCASSISGRAREQYFGPGTRLTVT.

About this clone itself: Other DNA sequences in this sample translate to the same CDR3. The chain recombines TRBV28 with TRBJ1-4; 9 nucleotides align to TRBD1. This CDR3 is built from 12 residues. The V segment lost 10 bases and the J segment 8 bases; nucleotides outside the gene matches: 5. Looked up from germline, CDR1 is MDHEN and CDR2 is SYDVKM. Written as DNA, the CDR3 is TGTGCCACCCGGACAGGGGACGAAAAACTGTTTTTT. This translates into CATRTGDEKLFF.

Here the CDR3 reads CATSRRLAGDNEQFF. As DNA, the CDR3 is TGTGCCACCAGCAGGAGACTAGCGGGAGACAATGAGCAGTTCTTC. This chain connects TRBV15 to TRBJ2-1, with TRBD2 matching over 12 bases. Germline V gives CDR1 LNHNV, CDR2 YYDKDF (reference sequence). The CDR3 runs to 15 residues. J was trimmed by 5 bases and V by 3 bases; bases with no gene match: 2.

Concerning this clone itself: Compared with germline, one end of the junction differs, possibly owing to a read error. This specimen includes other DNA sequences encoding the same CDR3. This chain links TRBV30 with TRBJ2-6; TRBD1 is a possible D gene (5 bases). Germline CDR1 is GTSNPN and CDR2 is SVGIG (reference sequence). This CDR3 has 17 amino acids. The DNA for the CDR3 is TGTGCCTGGAGTAAAAGGGGTTTACGCTCTGGGGCCAACGTCCTGACCTTC. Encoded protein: CAWSKRGLRSGANVLTF.

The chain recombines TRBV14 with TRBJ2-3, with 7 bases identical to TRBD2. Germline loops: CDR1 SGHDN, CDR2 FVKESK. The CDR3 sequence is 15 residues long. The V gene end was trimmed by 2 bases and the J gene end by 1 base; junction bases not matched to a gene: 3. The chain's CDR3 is CASSQIGGGTDTQYF. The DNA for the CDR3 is TGTGCCAGCAGCCAAATTGGGGGGGGCACAGATACGCAGTATTTT.

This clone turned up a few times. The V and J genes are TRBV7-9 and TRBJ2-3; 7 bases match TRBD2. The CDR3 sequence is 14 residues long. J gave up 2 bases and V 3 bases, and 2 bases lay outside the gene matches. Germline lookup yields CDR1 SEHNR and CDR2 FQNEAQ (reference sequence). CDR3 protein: CASSFGTTTDTQYF. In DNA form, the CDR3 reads TGTGCCAGCAGCTTCGGGACTACCACAGATACGCAGTATTTT.

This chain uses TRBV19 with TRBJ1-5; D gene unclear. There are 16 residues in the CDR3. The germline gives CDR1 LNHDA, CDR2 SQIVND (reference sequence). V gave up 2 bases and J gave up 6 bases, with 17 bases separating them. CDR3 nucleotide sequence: TGTGCCAGTAGTATACCCCCGGACGGGTATGGTCAGCCCCAGCATTTT. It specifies CASSIPPDGYGQPQHF.

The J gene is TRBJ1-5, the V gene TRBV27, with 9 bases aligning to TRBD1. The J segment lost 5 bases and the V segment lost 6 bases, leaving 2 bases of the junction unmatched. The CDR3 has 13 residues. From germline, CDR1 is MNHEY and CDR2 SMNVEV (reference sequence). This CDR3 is CASSRTGDQPQHF. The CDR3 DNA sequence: TGTGCCAGCAGCAGGACAGGGGATCAGCCCCAGCATTTT.

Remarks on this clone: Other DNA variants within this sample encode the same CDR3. The CDR3 nucleotides are TGTGCCTGGAGTGTGGATTCGGGGGCCAACGTCCTGACTTTC. Its translation: CAWSVDSGANVLTF. This chain uses TRBV30 with TRBJ2-6, with D uncertain. Germline lookup yields CDR1 GTSNPN and CDR2 SVGIG (reference sequence). Trimming removed 0 bases from V and 4 bases from J, with 7 bases in between. The CDR3 contains 14 residues. The variable domain in full, completed from reference TRBV30 and TRBJ2-6, reads SQTIHQWPATLVQPVGSPLSLECTVEGTSNPNLYWYRQAAGRGLQLLFYSVGIGQISSEVPQNLSASRPQDRQFILSSKKLLLSDSGFYLCAWSVDSGANVLTFGAGSRLTVL.

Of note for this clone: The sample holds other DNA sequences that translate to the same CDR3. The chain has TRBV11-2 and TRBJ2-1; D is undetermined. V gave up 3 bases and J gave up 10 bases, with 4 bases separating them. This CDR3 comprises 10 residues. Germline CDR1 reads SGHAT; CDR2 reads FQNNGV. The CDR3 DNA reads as TGTGCCAGCAGCTTCGGCGAGCAGTTCTTC. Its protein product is CASSFGEQFF.

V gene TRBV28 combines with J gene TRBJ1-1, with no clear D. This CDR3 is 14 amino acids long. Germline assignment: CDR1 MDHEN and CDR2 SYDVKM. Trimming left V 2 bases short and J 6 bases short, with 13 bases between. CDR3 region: CASSLVHGFPEAFF. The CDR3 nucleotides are TGTGCCAGCAGTTTAGTACACGGGTTCCCTGAAGCTTTCTTT.

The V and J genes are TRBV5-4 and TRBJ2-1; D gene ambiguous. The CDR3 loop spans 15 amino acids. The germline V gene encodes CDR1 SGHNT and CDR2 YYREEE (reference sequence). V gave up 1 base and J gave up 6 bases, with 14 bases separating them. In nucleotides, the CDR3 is TGTGCCAGCAGCTTGCCAGGCATCTCCGGCAATGAGCAGTTCTTC. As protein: CASSLPGISGNEQFF.

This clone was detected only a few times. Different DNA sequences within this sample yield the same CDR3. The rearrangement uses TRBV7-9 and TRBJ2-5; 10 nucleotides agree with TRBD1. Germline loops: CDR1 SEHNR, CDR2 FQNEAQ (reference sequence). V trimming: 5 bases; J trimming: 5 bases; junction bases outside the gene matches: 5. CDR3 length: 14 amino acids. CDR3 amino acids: CASSRGQGWETQYF. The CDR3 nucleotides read TGTGCCAGCAGCCGGGGACAGGGGTGGGAGACCCAGTACTTC.

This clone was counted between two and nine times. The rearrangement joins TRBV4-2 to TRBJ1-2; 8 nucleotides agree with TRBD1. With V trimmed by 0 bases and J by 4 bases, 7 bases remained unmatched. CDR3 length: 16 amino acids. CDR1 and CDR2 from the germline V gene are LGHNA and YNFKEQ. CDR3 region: CASSQDTGGNGYGYTF. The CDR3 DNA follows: TGTGCCAGCAGCCAAGACACAGGGGGTAACGGCTATGGCTACACCTTC.

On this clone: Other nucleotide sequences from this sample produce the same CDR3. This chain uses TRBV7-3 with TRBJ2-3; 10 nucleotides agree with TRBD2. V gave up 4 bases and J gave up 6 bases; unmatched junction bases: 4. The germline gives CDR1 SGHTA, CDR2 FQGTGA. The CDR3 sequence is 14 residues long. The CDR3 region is CASSSGLAADTQYF. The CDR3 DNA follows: TGTGCCAGCAGCTCCGGACTAGCGGCGGATACGCAGTATTTT.

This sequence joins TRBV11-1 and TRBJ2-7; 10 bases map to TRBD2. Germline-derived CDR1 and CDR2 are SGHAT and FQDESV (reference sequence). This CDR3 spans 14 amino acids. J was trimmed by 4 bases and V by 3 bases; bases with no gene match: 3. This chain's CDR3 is CASSLISGGYEQYF. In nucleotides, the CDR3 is TGTGCCAGCAGCTTGATTAGCGGGGGGTACGAGCAGTACTTC.

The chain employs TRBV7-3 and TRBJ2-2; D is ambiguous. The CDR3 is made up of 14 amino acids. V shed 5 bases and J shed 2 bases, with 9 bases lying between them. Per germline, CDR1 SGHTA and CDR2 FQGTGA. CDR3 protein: CASSHPLNTGELFF. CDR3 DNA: TGTGCCAGCAGCCACCCCCTCAACACCGGGGAGCTGTTTTTT.

For the CDR3, the DNA is TGTGCCAGCAGGCGAGTCTCTGGGGCCAACGTCCTGACTTTC. Translated: CASRRVSGANVLTF. V is TRBV2 and J is TRBJ2-6; D ambiguous. In germline, CDR1 is SNHLY, CDR2 FYNNEI. The CDR3 consists of 14 residues. The germline V and J ends were trimmed by 6 bases and 0 bases, with 6 bases remaining between them.

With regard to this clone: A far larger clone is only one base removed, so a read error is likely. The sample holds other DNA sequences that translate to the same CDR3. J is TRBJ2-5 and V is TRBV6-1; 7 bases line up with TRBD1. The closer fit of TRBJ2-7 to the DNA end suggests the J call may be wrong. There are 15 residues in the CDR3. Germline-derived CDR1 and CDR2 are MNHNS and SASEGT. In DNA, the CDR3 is TGTGCCAGCAGTGAGGGGGCAGGGGGCTCCTACGAGCAGTACTTC. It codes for CASSEGAGGSYEQYF.

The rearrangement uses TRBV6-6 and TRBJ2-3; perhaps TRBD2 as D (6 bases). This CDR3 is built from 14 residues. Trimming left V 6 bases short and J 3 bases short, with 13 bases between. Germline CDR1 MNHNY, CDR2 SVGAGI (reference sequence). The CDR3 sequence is CASRTRRETDTQYF. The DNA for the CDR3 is TGTGCCAGCAGAACTAGGAGGGAGACAGATACGCAGTATTTT.

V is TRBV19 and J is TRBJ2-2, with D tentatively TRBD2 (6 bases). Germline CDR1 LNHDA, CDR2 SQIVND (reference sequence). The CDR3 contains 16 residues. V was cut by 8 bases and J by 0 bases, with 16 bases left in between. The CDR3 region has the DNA TGTGCCAGTTCTTTGTTCGGGAGACCGAACACCGGGGAGCTGTTTTTT. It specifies CASSLFGRPNTGELFF.

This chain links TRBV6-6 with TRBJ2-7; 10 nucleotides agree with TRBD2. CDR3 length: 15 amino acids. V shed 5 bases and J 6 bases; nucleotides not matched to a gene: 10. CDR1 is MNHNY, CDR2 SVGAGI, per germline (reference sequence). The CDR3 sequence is CASSALAGDLREQYF. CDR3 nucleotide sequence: TGTGCCAGCAGTGCCCTAGCGGGAGATCTGCGCGAGCAGTACTTC.